This T cell receptor beta chain comes out of a study of shared clonotypes between healthy human individuals. The germline V gene encodes CDR1 GTSNPN and CDR2 SVGIG (reference sequence). With 3 bases removed from V and 10 bases from J, the gap between germline ends came to 18 bases. The CDR3 spans 13 residues. Regarding the study as a whole: Genetic and exposure-history diversity was limited by the small donor number. Sharing across four donors was highest in naive CD4 (around 5%) and lowest in memory CD8 (0.4%). Blood was the sole source, and tissue repertoires probably differ.

Per the original data handling: There were no quality scores in the junction-only immunoSEQ sequences, so filtering differed. Generated by immunoSEQ multiplex PCR, the TCRdb table keeps only in-frame clones and is missing some. V, J and clone size were drawn from that table, and D and trimming were deduced from the DNA. The sample records about 2.4 million clones, 93% being singletons. Regarding this clone: Its specificity is unknown.

The sequenced sample was naive CD4+ T cells from PBMCs. Regarding subset: CD45RA+ positively selected. The TCR sequence derives from a man between 18 and 29 years old in good health. Some clones in this sample may be carry-over from other donors' samples. The V and J genes are TRBV30 and TRBJ1-1, with D tentatively TRBD1 (5 bases). This chain's CDR3 is CAWRDTGPKGAFF. The CDR3 DNA reads TGTGCCTGGAGGGATACAGGACCTAAGGGAGCTTTCTTT.